This T cell receptor (beta chain) was observed in a study of shared clonotypes between healthy human individuals. The wider study: CD8 memory received one plate per donor, CD8 naive two, CD4 memory three and CD4 naive three. Study-level findings and limits: Clonotypes which were not shared had lower generation probabilities than clonotypes that all four donors shared. Clonotype sharing across donors was expected to vary with sequencing depth.

CDR3 length: 15 residues. CDR1 SSHAT and CDR2 FNYEAQ come from the germline V gene (reference sequence). CD45RO negativity and positive selection for CCR7 defined naive CD8 cells, a population that excluded terminally differentiated effector memory CD45RA+ cells. Execution of the assay was at deep level. Clones were sequenced by immunoSEQ multiplex PCR, and TCRdb holds only the in-frame ones, with some missing. The table lists roughly 2,000,000 clones, about 94% of them singletons. With regard to this clone: What it binds is not known. At one boundary the junction diverges from the germline segment, which might be a read error.

Sequencing was carried out using naive CD8+ T cells sorted from blood. The TCR originated in a man between 18 and 35 years old in good health. The V call is TRBV7-7, the J call TRBJ2-1; D is possibly TRBD2 (5 bases). The CDR3 is CASSPIAHSYNEQFF. The CDR3 nucleotides are TGTGCTAGCAGCCCTATAGCGCACTCCTACAATGAGCAGTTCTTC.